One T cell receptor beta chain is described in this entry. J lost 6 bases, V lost 3 bases, and 4 bases had no gene match. This CDR3 comprises 13 residues. Per germline, CDR1 SGHRS and CDR2 YFSETQ. Clinical history reported by participants formed the basis on which cohorts were assigned. The data were obtained in a study of blood T cell repertoires in COVID-19. Turning to the study itself: PBMCs, B-cell-depleted T cells, or T cells were the source of the cDNA or gDNA that made up the material.

Original data processing: Reference gene primer amplification gave estimated nucleated cell counts. The table came from immunoSEQ multiplex PCR; TCRdb's copy has only in-frame clones and leaves some out. From that table come the V and J calls and clone size; the DNA was used to work out D and trimming. The sample carries over 300,000 clones, 87% recorded once. The gene calls are TRBV5-1 and TRBJ2-3; 7 nucleotides align to TRBD2. What was sequenced was PBMCs or T cells enriched from blood (not recorded which). This TCR was recovered from a woman in her twenties or thirties who had recovered from COVID-19. The CDR3 DNA sequence: TGCGCCAGCAGCTGGACTAGTTCCGATACGCAGTATTTT. Translation: CASSWTSSDTQYF.